This TCR beta chain is from a study of T cells in Graves' hyperthyroidism and ophthalmopathy. This clonotype was detected ten times or more. RNA transcripts were the template for amplifying TCR beta CDR3 regions. With the HTBI primer set, the TCR CDR3 went through a first round of RT-PCR. TCRdb analysed the multiplex PCR reads with MiXCR anew, one entry per CDR3 protein. The sample comprises approximately 600,000 distinct CDR3 sequences, over 11% of which are singletons, and less than 6% rests with the top ten. Trimming removed 4 bases from V and 2 bases from J, with 3 bases in between. The CDR3 loop spans 13 amino acids. Germline V gene lookup returns CDR1 LNHDA and CDR2 SQIVND (reference sequence). When hyperthyroidism was first diagnosed, the blood sample was taken, preceding any ophthalmopathy symptoms.

The sequence was collected from a woman in her twenties or thirties with Graves' hyperthyroidism that later progressed to Graves' ophthalmopathy. The chain combines TRBV19 with TRBJ2-6, with D hard to call. Sequenced sample: blood. CDR3 in amino acids: CASSNPGANVLTF. CDR3 DNA sequence: TGTGCCAGTAGTAATCCTGGGGCCAACGTCCTGACTTTC.